Listed below are T cell receptor beta chains from one sample, sequenced in a study of cytomegalovirus exposure and HLA in healthy donors. Data came from immunoSEQ multiplex PCR; TCRdb stores just in-frame clones and leaves some out. The sample has about 160,000 clones, around 83% seen once. Sequencing was done on a sample of PBMCs. The receptors were gathered from a man aged 45-60 years in good health and CMV-seropositive. Both conserved end residues are part of each CDR3.

CDR3 protein | J gene | V gene
CASSPPAQQGIPLHF | TRBJ1-6 | TRBV18
CASSHHRDGRGGSTDTQYF | TRBJ2-3 | TRBV2
CASTLAVQGSYNEQFF | TRBJ2-1 | TRBV5-1
CASWEGGWAEAFF | TRBJ1-1 | TRBV19
CASRAARQVNTEAFF | TRBJ1-1 | TRBV2
CASSLGRGRGYTF | TRBJ1-2 | TRBV5-5
CASSQVNGSHPGELFF | TRBJ2-2 | TRBV14
CASSLAASYEQYF | TRBJ2-7 | TRBV2
CASSATSGAETQYF | TRBJ2-5 | TRBV9
CASSPKTGLTNYGYTF | TRBJ1-2 | TRBV18
CASSLELAGGRNTQYF | TRBJ2-3 | TRBV11-2
CASSIGLAGWRGTDTQYF | TRBJ2-3 | TRBV19
CASSLAVGQHGYTF | TRBJ1-2 | TRBV5-1
CASSGQSNTGELFF | TRBJ2-2 | TRBV9
CASSLLRVLAANEQFF | TRBJ2-1 | TRBV5-8
CASTLDNMNTEAFF | TRBJ1-1 | TRBV2
CARMSRPCGNEKLFF | TRBJ1-4 | TRBV5-3
CASSLDQGVWGTEAFF | TRBJ1-1 | TRBV11-2
CASSPDRGISPLHF | TRBJ1-6 | TRBV4-1
CASSLDGGNYGYTF | TRBJ1-2 | TRBV5-1
CASSLVWRLTEAFF | TRBJ1-1 | TRBV7-2
CASSLPDSNNEQFF | TRBJ2-1 | TRBV2
CASRPDRDYGYTF | TRBJ1-2 | TRBV6-6
CASSLPGQTNYEQYF | TRBJ2-7 | TRBV11-2
CASSLAGNEQFF | TRBJ2-1 | TRBV11-2
CASSRPGTGTTEAFF | TRBJ1-1 | TRBV6-5
CSVVLMNTEAFF | TRBJ1-1 | TRBV29-1
CASSPTPSNQPQHF | TRBJ1-5 | TRBV9
CASSPGLAGGSEETQYF | TRBJ2-5 | TRBV5-5
CASSFEQGTEAFF | TRBJ1-1 | TRBV11-3
CASSQGGGPLQETQYF | TRBJ2-5 | TRBV4-1
CASTPGQAGPRDTQYF | TRBJ2-3 | TRBV7-6
CSVGDRDRYNEQFF | TRBJ2-1 | TRBV29-1
CASSVRASGGADEQFF | TRBJ2-1 | TRBV2
CASSVTGAQHDEQFF | TRBJ2-1 | TRBV9
CASSLTGAVVNTEAFF | TRBJ1-1 | TRBV7-3
CASSRVGGGRNLEPQHF | TRBJ1-5 | TRBV5-5
CASSYRGTEAFF | TRBJ1-1 | TRBV27
CASSLEAGLNTGELFF | TRBJ2-2 | TRBV6-6
CASSLSFRGQQETQYF | TRBJ2-5 | TRBV11-3
CASTEREGGQETQYF | TRBJ2-5 | TRBV2
CASSLSDRGAEAFF | TRBJ1-1 | TRBV7-3
CSSSVRSYEQYF | TRBJ2-7 | TRBV7-9
CASSSDNTYANTGELFF | TRBJ2-2 | TRBV5-1
CASVRTGGQNTEAFF | TRBJ1-1 | TRBV19
CAILKTVLGENEQFF | TRBJ2-1 | TRBV2
CASSPTGQNTEAFF | TRBJ1-1 | TRBV5-1
CASNRRGLAGRETQYF | TRBJ2-5 | TRBV5-4
CASRWGGDNYGYTF | TRBJ1-2 | TRBV27
CASSPGTGYSPLHF | TRBJ1-6 | TRBV27
CASSSPGQGYEQYF | TRBJ2-7 | TRBV27
CASSAGLTSGGREQFF | TRBJ2-1 | TRBV6-1
CASSSTGSESGYTF | TRBJ1-2 | TRBV5-1
CASSSAARVNTEAFF | TRBJ1-1 | TRBV7-9